The 30 T cell receptor beta chains reported below all come from one sample, sequenced in a study of naive and memory T cell subsets. Both TRBC1 and TRBC2 were covered by a beta constant-region primer of two equimolar oligonucleotides. Ligated cDNA was amplified by four rounds of PCR with nested alpha and beta constant-region primers and SP2. Each CDR3 protein is one row after TCRdb ran MiXCR on the UMI-ligation and nested PCR reads. This sample has 80,000 or so distinct CDR3 sequences, with about 10% found just once. The material sequenced was naive CD8+ T cells from blood. The receptors were gathered from a human donor in good health.

In its sample, this clonotype was seen many times. V usage is TRBV12-3 or TRBV12-4 and J usage is TRBJ2-2; 7 nucleotides line up with TRBD1. The trim removed 6 bases at V and 5 bases at J, leaving 9 bases unmatched. The length of the CDR3 is 15 residues. The CDR3: CASSPGTDRTGELFF. The CDR3 bases are TGTGCCAGCAGCCCCGGGACAGATAGAACCGGGGAGCTGTTTTTT.

The chain has TRBV12-3 or TRBV12-4 and TRBJ2-7, with unresolved D. The CDR3 has 13 residues. Trimming pared 0 bases from V and 4 bases from J, leaving 7 bases between. In DNA, the CDR3 is TGTGCCAGCAGTTTAGCGCTTGAATACGAGCAGTACTTC. It yields the protein CASSLALEYEQYF.

The chain is built from TRBV12-3 or TRBV12-4 and TRBJ2-2, with D perhaps given as TRBD1 or TRBD2 (5 bases each). Trimming took off 5 bases at V and 4 bases at J, with 5 bases between the two ends. The CDR3 loop spans 12 amino acids. CDR3 nucleotides: TGTGCCAGCAGTGGGGGCACCGGGGAGCTGTTTTTT. Amino acids: CASSGGTGELFF.

The rearrangement joins TRBV6-2 or TRBV6-3 to TRBJ2-3, with D hard to call. Trimming stripped 5 bases from V and 13 bases from J, with 31 bases between. This CDR3 has 17 amino acids. Germline V gene sequence: CDR1 MNHEY, CDR2 SVGEGT. The CDR3 is CASSPNWLGSETDMKYF. The CDR3 DNA sequence: TGTGCCAGCAGTCCGAACTGGCTGGGTTCGGAAACAGATATGAAGTATTTT.

This clonotype was counted many times. The chain uses TRBV19 and TRBJ1-5; D not certain. The CDR3 length is 14 residues. Germline V gene lookup returns CDR1 LNHDA and CDR2 SQIVND (reference sequence). V was pared by 7 bases and J by 6 bases, with 16 bases between. The CDR3 DNA sequence: TGTGCCAGTAATACAAGGGATGGCGGTCAGCCCCAGCATTTT. Translating it yields CASNTRDGGQPQHF. Full variable domain (rest looked up from reference TRBV19 and TRBJ1-5): DGGITQSPKYLFRKEGQNVTLSCEQNLNHDAMYWYRQDPGQGLRLIYYSQIVNDFQKGDIAEGYSVSREKKESFPLTVTSAQKNPTAFYLCASNTRDGGQPQHFGDGTRLSIL.

This clonotype was found many times. The CDR3 is CAISESMIGTAYNTEAFF. The CDR3 DNA reads TGTGCCATCAGTGAGTCCATGATAGGCACGGCCTACAACACTGAAGCTTTCTTT. The chain is built from TRBV10-3 and TRBJ1-1; D remains unclear. V was cut by 0 bases and J by 2 bases, with 19 bases left in between. Germline CDR1 reads ENHRY; CDR2 reads SYGVKD. There are 18 residues in the CDR3.

This clonotype was picked up a small number of times. DNA for the CDR3: TGCAGCGTTGTTGTACGTATGAACACTGAAGCTTTCTTT. Protein sequence: CSVVVRMNTEAFF. The V and J genes are TRBV29-1 and TRBJ1-1; no definite D call. The CDR3 loop spans 13 amino acids. Germline V lookup: CDR1 SQVTM, CDR2 ANQGSEA. V lost 4 bases, J lost 0 bases, and 9 bases lay in between.

This clonotype was observed at least ten times. This sequence joins TRBV6-5 and TRBJ2-7; either TRBD1 or TRBD2 may fit D (5 bases each). Germline loops: CDR1 MNHEY, CDR2 SVGAGI. V was cut by 2 bases and J by 4 bases, with 12 bases left in between. The CDR3 is made up of 14 amino acids. The CDR3 region is CASSYGGGGYEQYF. As DNA, the CDR3 is TGTGCCAGCAGTTACGGGGGTGGTGGGTACGAGCAGTACTTC.

This clonotype was detected a few times. The chain links TRBV5-6 to TRBJ2-2; D is ambiguous. Germline values: CDR1 SGHDT, CDR2 YYEEEE. V was clipped by 1 base and J by 0 bases, with 4 bases between them. There are 14 residues in the CDR3. DNA for the CDR3: TGTGCCAGCAGCTTGTATCCGAACACCGGGGAGCTGTTTTTT. Protein product: CASSLYPNTGELFF.

This clonotype was detected only a few times. This chain links TRBV27 with TRBJ1-4, with 7 bases identical to TRBD1. V shed 6 bases and J 4 bases; nucleotides not matched to a gene: 14. The V gene's germline CDR1 is MNHEY and CDR2 SMNVEV (reference sequence). The CDR3 runs to 17 residues. The CDR3 loop is CASSPLRTGEGNEKLFF. The CDR3 DNA reads TGTGCCAGCAGCCCTCTCCGGACAGGCGAGGGTAATGAAAAACTGTTTTTT.

This clonotype was detected many times. V and J are TRBV2 and TRBJ1-1; D not certain. The CDR3 is 12 residues long. Trimming stripped 8 bases from V and 3 bases from J, with 10 bases between. Per germline, CDR1 SNHLY and CDR2 FYNNEI. The CDR3 nucleotides read TGTGCCAGCCGGGATAGGTACACTGAAGCTTTCTTT. As protein: CASRDRYTEAFF.

This clonotype was detected only a few times. This chain connects TRBV2 to TRBJ1-1; TRBD1 aligns across 10 bases. The trim removed 3 bases at V and 5 bases at J, leaving 3 bases unmatched. Germline CDR1 is SNHLY and CDR2 is FYNNEI. The CDR3 consists of 14 residues. This chain's CDR3 is CASSDPDRGTEAFF. CDR3 coding DNA: TGTGCCAGCAGTGACCCGGACAGGGGGACTGAAGCTTTCTTT.

This clonotype was observed a few times. The chain combines TRBV28 with TRBJ1-1, with D possibly matching TRBD1 (5 bases). CDR1 MDHEN and CDR2 SYDVKM come from the germline V gene. This CDR3 spans 13 amino acids. Trimming left V 7 bases short and J 3 bases short, with 12 bases between. In nucleotides, the CDR3 is TGTGCCAGCACCCTAGGGACGTACACTGAAGCTTTCTTT. Protein product: CASTLGTYTEAFF.

The chain is built from TRBV12-3 or TRBV12-4 and TRBJ2-1, with a possible D match to TRBD2 (5 bases). The length of the CDR3 is 11 residues. Trimming cost V 4 bases and J 8 bases, with 6 bases left between them. Here the CDR3 DNA reads TGTGCCAGCAGTTCCGGGGATGAGCAGTTCTTC. As protein: CASSSGDEQFF.

This clonotype was seen a handful of times. The chain employs TRBV29-1 and TRBJ2-7; tentatively, D is TRBD1 (5 bases). With 7 bases removed from V and 0 bases from J, the gap between germline ends came to 13 bases. Germline V CDR1 and CDR2: SQVTM, ANQGSEA. This CDR3 has 13 residues. The CDR3 loop reads CSATGSSSYEQYF. The CDR3 coding sequence is TGCAGCGCAACAGGTTCTAGCTCCTACGAGCAGTACTTC.

The table lists this clonotype with a few counts. This chain links TRBV6-6 with TRBJ1-1, with 7 bases fitting TRBD1. The trim removed 7 bases at V and 1 base at J, leaving 9 bases unmatched. Germline loops: CDR1 MNHNY, CDR2 SVGAGI (reference sequence). This CDR3 has 15 amino acids. The chain's CDR3 is CASTVPGQKNTEAFF. CDR3 sequence (DNA): TGTGCCAGCACCGTTCCGGGACAGAAGAACACTGAAGCTTTCTTT.

This clonotype was seen repeatedly, ten times or more. The rearrangement joins TRBV14 to TRBJ2-7; maybe TRBD2 (6 bases). Per the germline V gene, CDR1 is SGHDN and CDR2 is FVKESK. Deletions cut 0 bases from V and 4 bases from J, with 10 bases between. CDR3 length: 14 amino acids. The CDR3 coding sequence is TGTGCCAGCAGCCAAGACGGAGGGATTTACGAGCAGTACTTC. Translating it yields CASSQDGGIYEQYF.

The rearrangement uses TRBV6-1 and TRBJ2-7, with 7 bases identical to TRBD1. The CDR3 is 14 residues long. Germline CDR1 MNHNS, CDR2 SASEGT. The J segment lost 2 bases and the V segment lost 6 bases, leaving 7 bases of the junction unmatched. This CDR3 reads CASRQGQLTYEQYF. The CDR3 coding sequence is TGTGCCAGCAGGCAGGGACAGCTTACCTACGAGCAGTACTTC.

This clonotype was counted only a few times. The rearrangement links TRBV6-6 to TRBJ2-3; 11 nucleotides align to TRBD2. The CDR3 has 19 amino acids. V dropped 2 bases and J dropped 0; count of bases not matched to a gene: 10. The V gene's germline CDR1 is MNHNY and CDR2 SVGAGI (reference sequence). The CDR3 here is CASSYRGLAANPSTDTQYF. In DNA, the CDR3 is TGTGCCAGCAGTTACCGGGGACTAGCGGCGAACCCTAGCACAGATACGCAGTATTTT.

This clonotype appeared many times. The chain links TRBV5-4 to TRBJ2-1; no clear D gene. Germline-derived CDR1 and CDR2 are SGHNT and YYREEE (reference sequence). V lost 2 bases and J lost 8, with 11 bases in between. This CDR3 is 13 amino acids long. The CDR3 spells CASSLKSRDEQFF. CDR3 in DNA: TGTGCCAGCAGCTTAAAATCACGGGATGAGCAGTTCTTC. The full variable domain, its missing parts supplied by reference TRBV5-4 and TRBJ2-1, is ETGVTQSPTHLIKTRGQQVTLRCSSQSGHNTVSWYQQALGQGPQFIFQYYREEENGRGNFPPRFSGLQFPNYSSELNVNALELDDSALYLCASSLKSRDEQFFGPGTRLTVL.

This clonotype was seen many times. The chain has TRBV7-9 and TRBJ2-7; the D call may be TRBD1 or TRBD2 (6 bases each). V was clipped by 6 bases and J by 4 bases, with 16 bases between them. Germline V gives CDR1 SEHNR, CDR2 FQNEAQ (reference sequence). There are 14 residues in the CDR3. DNA of the CDR3: TGTGCCAGCAGATCGGGGGAGAGGGGGTACGAGCAGTACTTC. Amino acid sequence: CASRSGERGYEQYF.

This clonotype appeared many times. The chain employs TRBV7-2 and TRBJ2-7; D possibly corresponds to TRBD2 (5 bases). CDR1 and CDR2 (germline): SGHTA, FQGNSA. The CDR3 runs 12 residues. V was shortened by 2 bases and J by 7 bases, with 9 bases between the two germline ends. In DNA, the CDR3 is TGTGCCAGCAGCTTACAGTGGAGGGAGCAGTACTTC. Encoded protein: CASSLQWREQYF.

This clonotype has at least ten counts. This sequence joins TRBV27 and TRBJ2-5; TRBD1 matches at 9 bases. CDR1 is MNHEY, CDR2 SMNVEV, per germline (reference sequence). After removal of 6 bases from V and 5 bases from J, the junction contained 4 bases not matched to a gene. The CDR3 consists of 13 residues. CDR3 sequence: CASRTGGLETQYF. In DNA form, the CDR3 reads TGTGCCAGCAGAACAGGGGGCTTGGAGACCCAGTACTTC.

This clonotype was counted at least ten times. The CDR3 protein is CASRLISGMVYEQYF. CDR3 coding DNA: TGTGCCAGCAGACTAATTAGCGGGATGGTCTACGAGCAGTACTTC. The chain links TRBV21-1 to TRBJ2-7; TRBD2 was called by the table and not checked on the DNA. TRBV21-1 is a known pseudogene. The length of the CDR3 is 15 residues.

This clonotype was counted between two and nine times. The chain employs TRBV7-9 and TRBJ2-7; TRBD1 aligns across 10 bases. J was trimmed by 3 bases and V by 5 bases; bases with no gene match: 7. CDR3 length equals 15 residues. Germline loops: CDR1 SEHNR, CDR2 FQNEAQ (reference sequence). The CDR3 DNA reads TGTGCCAGCAGCCCCCGAGGACAGGGGGACTACGAGCAGTACTTC. Its protein is CASSPRGQGDYEQYF.

The V and J genes are TRBV6-5 and TRBJ2-7; D perhaps matches TRBD2 (6 bases). Trimming removed 2 bases at V and 7 bases at J, with 12 bases between. Germline V gene lookup returns CDR1 MNHEY and CDR2 SVGAGI. This CDR3 has 13 residues. The chain's CDR3 is CASSYTGLGEQYF. CDR3 bases: TGTGCCAGCAGTTACACGGGACTGGGGGAGCAGTACTTC.

This clonotype was counted between two and nine times. The chain recombines TRBV2 with TRBJ2-1; 10 bases are a match to TRBD2. CDR1 and CDR2 from the germline V gene are SNHLY and FYNNEI. The ends lost 2 bases at V and 1 base at J; junction bases unmatched: 8. The CDR3 runs to 18 residues. The CDR3 DNA reads TGTGCCAGCAGTGAACGCCTAGCGGGAGAGCAATCCTACAATGAGCAGTTCTTC. It translates to CASSERLAGEQSYNEQFF. The full variable domain, in which reference TRBV2 and TRBJ2-1 provide the parts outside the CDR3, is EPEVTQTPSHQVTQMGQEVILRCVPISNHLYFYWYRQILGQKVEFLVSFYNNEISEKSEIFDDQFSVERPDGSNFTLKIRSTKLEDSAMYFCASSERLAGEQSYNEQFFGPGTRLTVL.

For the CDR3, the DNA is TGCAGTGCCCGGGACAGGGTCCCTCCGAATGAAAAACTGTTTTTT. It yields the protein CSARDRVPPNEKLFF. The chain uses TRBV20-1 and TRBJ1-4; TRBD1 matches at 9 bases. The CDR3 contains 15 residues. Germline assignment: CDR1 DFQATT and CDR2 SNEGSKA (reference sequence). The V gene end was trimmed by 6 bases and the J gene end by 5 bases; junction bases not matched to a gene: 10.

This clonotype came up many times. V is TRBV29-1 and J is TRBJ1-2, with 7 positions matching TRBD1. The V gene's germline CDR1 is SQVTM and CDR2 ANQGSEA. V lost 6 bases, J lost 3 bases, and 7 bases stayed unmatched. The length of the CDR3 is 13 residues. The CDR3 spells CSVGTVDHYGYTF. CDR3 DNA sequence: TGCAGCGTCGGGACAGTAGATCACTATGGCTACACCTTC. The complete variable domain, with remaining parts taken from reference TRBV29-1 and TRBJ1-2, reads SAVISQKPSRDICQRGTSLTIQCQVDSQVTMMFWYRQQPGQSLTLIATANQGSEATYESGFVIDKFPISRPNLTFSTLTVSNMSPEDSSIYLCSVGTVDHYGYTFGSGTRLTVV.

The CDR3 here is CASSAGVTDTQYF. The CDR3 region has the DNA TGTGCCAGCAGCGCGGGAGTCACAGATACGCAGTATTTT. The chain is built from TRBV5-5 and TRBJ2-3; 7 bases match TRBD2. J was trimmed by 2 bases and V by 4 bases; bases with no gene match: 1. The CDR3 contains 13 residues. Germline lookup yields CDR1 SGHKS and CDR2 YYEKEE (reference sequence).